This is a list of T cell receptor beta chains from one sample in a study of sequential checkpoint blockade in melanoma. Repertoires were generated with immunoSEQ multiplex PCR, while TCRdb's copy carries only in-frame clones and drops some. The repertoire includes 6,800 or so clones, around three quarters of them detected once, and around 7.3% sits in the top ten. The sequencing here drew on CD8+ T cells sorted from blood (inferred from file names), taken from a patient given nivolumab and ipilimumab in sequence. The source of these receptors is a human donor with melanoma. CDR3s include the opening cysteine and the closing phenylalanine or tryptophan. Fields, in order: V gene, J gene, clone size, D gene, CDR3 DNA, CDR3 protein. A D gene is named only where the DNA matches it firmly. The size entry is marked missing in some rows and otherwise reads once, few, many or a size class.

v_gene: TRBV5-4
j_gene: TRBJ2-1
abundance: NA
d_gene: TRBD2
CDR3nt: TGTGCCAGCAGCCCGGGACTAGCGGACAATGAGCAGTTCTTC
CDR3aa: CASSPGLADNEQFF

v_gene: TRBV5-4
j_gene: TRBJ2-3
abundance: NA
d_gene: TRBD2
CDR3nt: TGTGCCAGCAGCCGACTAGCGGGAAGCACAGATACGCAGTATTTT
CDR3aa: CASSRLAGSTDTQYF

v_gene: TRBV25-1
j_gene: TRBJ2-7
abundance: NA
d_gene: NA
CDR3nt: TGTGCCAGCAGTGACAGTATCTCCTACGAGCAGTACTTC
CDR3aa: CASSDSISYEQYF

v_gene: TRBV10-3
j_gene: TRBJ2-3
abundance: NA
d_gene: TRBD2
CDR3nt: TGTGCCACCAGTGACGTAGCGGGCCGTGAACATCACACAGATACGCAGTATTTT
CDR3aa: CATSDVAGREHHTDTQYF

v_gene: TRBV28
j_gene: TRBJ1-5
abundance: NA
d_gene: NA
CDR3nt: TGTGCCAGCAGTTCCAGGGGTTATCAGCCCCAGCATTTT
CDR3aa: CASSSRGYQPQHF

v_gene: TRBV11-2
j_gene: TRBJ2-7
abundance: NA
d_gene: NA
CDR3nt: TGTGCCAGCAGCTTAGCGGTTAGCTCCTACGAGCAGTACTTC
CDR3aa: CASSLAVSSYEQYF

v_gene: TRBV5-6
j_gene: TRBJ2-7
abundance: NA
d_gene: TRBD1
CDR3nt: TGTGCCAGCAGCGTCACAGGGGGCGGCGAGCAGTACTTC
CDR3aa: CASSVTGGGEQYF

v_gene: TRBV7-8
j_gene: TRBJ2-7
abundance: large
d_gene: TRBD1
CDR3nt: TGTGCCAGCCGGGGCGGGACAGGGAAAAACGAGCAGTACTTC
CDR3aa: CASRGGTGKNEQYF

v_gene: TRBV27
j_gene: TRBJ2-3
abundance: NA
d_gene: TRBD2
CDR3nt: TGTGCCAGCAGTTTACTAGCGGGAGCCACAGATACGCAGTATTTT
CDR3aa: CASSLLAGATDTQYF

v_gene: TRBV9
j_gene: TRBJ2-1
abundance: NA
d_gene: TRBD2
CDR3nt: TGTGCCAGCAGCGCCGGGGGGTTTAGTGAGCAGCTCTTC
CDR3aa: CASSAGGFSEQLF

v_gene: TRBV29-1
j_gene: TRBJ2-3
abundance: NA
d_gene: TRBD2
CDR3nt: TGCAGCGTTGAACCGACTAGCGGGAACCCTAGCACAGATACGCAGTATTTT
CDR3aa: CSVEPTSGNPSTDTQYF

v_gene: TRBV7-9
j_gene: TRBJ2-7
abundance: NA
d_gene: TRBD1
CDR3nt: TGTGCCAGCAGCTCTACAGGGGGACCGATAACCTACGAGCAGTACTTC
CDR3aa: CASSSTGGPITYEQYF

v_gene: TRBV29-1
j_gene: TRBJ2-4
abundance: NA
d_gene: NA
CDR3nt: TGCAGACCCTCCGGCGGTGAAGCCAAAAACATTCAGTACTTC
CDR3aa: CRPSGGEAKNIQYF

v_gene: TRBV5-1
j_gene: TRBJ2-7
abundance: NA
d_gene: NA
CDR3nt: TGCGCCAGCAGCTTGACGGGAGTCTACGAGCAGTACTTC
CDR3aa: CASSLTGVYEQYF

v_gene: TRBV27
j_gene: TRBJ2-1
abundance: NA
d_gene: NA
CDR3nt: TGTGCCAGCAGTTTCTCCGCGGATGAGCAGTTCTTC
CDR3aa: CASSFSADEQFF

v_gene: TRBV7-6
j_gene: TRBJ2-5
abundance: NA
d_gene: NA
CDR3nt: TGTGCCAGCAGCTTGCTGCCGGGTGAGACCCAGTACTTC
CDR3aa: CASSLLPGETQYF

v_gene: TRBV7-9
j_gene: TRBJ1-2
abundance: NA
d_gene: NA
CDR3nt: TGTGCCAGCAGCCCCTTCCCAGATATATACTATGGCTACACCTTC
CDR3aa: CASSPFPDIYYGYTF

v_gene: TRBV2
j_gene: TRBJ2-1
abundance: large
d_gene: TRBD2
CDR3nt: TGTGCCAGCAGTGGTGGGACTAGTTACACCTCGTCCGGCGGTGAGCAGTTCTTC
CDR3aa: CASSGGTSYTSSGGEQFF

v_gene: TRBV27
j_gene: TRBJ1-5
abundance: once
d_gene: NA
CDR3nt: TGTGCCAGCAGTTTATCGCAGGGGCCCTATAGCAATCAGCCCCAGCATTTT
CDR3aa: CASSLSQGPYSNQPQHF

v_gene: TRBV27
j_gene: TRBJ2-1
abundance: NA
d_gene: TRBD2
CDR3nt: TGTGCCAGCAAGACTAGCGGGAGGGCCAATGAGCAGTTCTTC
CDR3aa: CASKTSGRANEQFF

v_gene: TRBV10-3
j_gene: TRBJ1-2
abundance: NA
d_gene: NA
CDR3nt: TGTGCCATCAGTGAGATGAGGGAAATCAACTATGGCTACACCTTC
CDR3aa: CAISEMREINYGYTF

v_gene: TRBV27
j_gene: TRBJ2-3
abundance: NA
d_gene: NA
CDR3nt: TGTGCCAGCAGCCTCCCGGGAGCGCGTGTTGATACGCAGTATTTT
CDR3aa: CASSLPGARVDTQYF

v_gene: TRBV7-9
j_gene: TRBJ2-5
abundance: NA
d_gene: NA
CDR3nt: TGTGCCACCGAGGGGGTGATGTCACAAGAGACCCAGTACTTC
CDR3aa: CATEGVMSQETQYF

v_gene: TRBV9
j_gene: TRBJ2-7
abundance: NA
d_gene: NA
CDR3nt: TGTGCCAGCAGCGTAGCACAGGGCTACGAGCAGTACTTC
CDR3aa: CASSVAQGYEQYF

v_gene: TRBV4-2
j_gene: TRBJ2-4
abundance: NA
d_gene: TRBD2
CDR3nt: TGTGCCAGCAGCCCGGGGGGGAGTAGTAACATTCAGTACTTC
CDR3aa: CASSPGGSSNIQYF

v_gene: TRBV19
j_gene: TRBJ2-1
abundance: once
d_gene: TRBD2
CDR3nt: TGTGCCAGTAGTCTTAGCGGGCGGACCTCCTACAATGAGCAGTTCTTC
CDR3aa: CASSLSGRTSYNEQFF

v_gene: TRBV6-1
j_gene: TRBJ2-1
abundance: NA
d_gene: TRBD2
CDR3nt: TGTGCCAGCAGTGAGGAACTAGCGGGAGTGTTCTCCTACAATGAGCAGTTCTTC
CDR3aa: CASSEELAGVFSYNEQFF

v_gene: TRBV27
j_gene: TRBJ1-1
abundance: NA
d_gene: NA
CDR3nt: TGTGCCAGCAGTTTTCACGGGATGGGCACTGAAGCTTTCTTT
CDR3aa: CASSFHGMGTEAFF

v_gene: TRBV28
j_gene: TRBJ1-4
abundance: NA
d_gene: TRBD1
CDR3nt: TGTGCCAGCAGTTTCGACAGGGCAACTAATGAAAAACTGTTTTTT
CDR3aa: CASSFDRATNEKLFF

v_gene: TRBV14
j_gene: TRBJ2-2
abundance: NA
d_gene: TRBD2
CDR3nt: TGTGCCAGCAGCCAAGTAAACCCGGGACTAGCGGGAGAAAGGCCCGGGGAGCTGTTTTTT
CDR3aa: CASSQVNPGLAGERPGELFF

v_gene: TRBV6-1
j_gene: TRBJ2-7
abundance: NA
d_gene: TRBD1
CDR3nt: TGTGCCAGCAGTGAGTCAGGGGGCAGGGGCTACGAGCAGTACTTC
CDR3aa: CASSESGGRGYEQYF

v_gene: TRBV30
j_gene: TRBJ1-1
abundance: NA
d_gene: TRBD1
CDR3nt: TGTGCCTGGAGTCCGACAGGGACCGAAGCTTTCTTT
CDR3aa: CAWSPTGTEAFF

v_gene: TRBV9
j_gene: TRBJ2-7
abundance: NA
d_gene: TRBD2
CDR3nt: TGTGCCAGCAGCCAGACTAGCGGACCCTACGAGCAGTACTTC
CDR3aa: CASSQTSGPYEQYF

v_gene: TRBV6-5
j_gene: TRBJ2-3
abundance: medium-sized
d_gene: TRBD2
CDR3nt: TGTGCCAGCGGTTACGGGACTATTGCAGATACGCAGTATTTT
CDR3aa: CASGYGTIADTQYF

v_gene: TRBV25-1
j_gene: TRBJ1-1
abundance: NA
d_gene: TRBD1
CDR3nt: TGTGCCAGCAGTGGACGCTGGGGGACAGGGAACACTGAAGCTTTCTTT
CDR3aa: CASSGRWGTGNTEAFF

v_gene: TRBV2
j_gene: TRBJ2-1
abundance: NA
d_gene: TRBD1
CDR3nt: TGTGCCAGCAGTGAAGCCCGGGACAGGGGGCGGGGATCCTACAATGAGCAGTTCTTC
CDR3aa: CASSEARDRGRGSYNEQFF

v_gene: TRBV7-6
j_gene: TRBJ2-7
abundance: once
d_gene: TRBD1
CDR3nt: TGTGCCAGCAGCTTAGAGACCACAGGGGTCGAGCAGTACTTC
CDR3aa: CASSLETTGVEQYF

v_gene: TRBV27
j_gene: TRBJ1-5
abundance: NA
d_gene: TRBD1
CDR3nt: TGTGCCAGCAGATTACAGGGGTTGGGCAATCAGCCCCAGCATTTT
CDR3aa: CASRLQGLGNQPQHF

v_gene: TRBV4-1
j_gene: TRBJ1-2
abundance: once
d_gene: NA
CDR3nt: TGCGCCAGCAGCGGCCCGATGAGGGGGTCGGACTATGGCTACACCTTC
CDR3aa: CASSGPMRGSDYGYTF

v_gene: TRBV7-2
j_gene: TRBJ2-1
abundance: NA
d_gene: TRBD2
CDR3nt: TGTGCCAGCAACAAAAAACCGGGTAGCGGGAGCAATGAGCAGTTCTTC
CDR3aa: CASNKKPGSGSNEQFF

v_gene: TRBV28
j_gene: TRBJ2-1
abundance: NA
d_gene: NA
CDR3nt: TGTGCCAGCAGTTTCCCACAGGGTCGTGAGCAGTTCTTC
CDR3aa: CASSFPQGREQFF

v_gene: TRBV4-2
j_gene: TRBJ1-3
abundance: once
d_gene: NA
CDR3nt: TGTGCCAGCACCCCTTGGGGGGGCTGGGATGGCACCATATATTTT
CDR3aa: CASTPWGGWDGTIYF